This T cell receptor (beta chain) was observed in a study of blood T cells in healthy people across ages. Using a J-beta primer mix together with a sample-barcoded 5' primer, a second PCR was run for roughly 7 to 12 cycles. MiXCR, run by TCRdb on the 5' RACE reads, gives a single entry per CDR3 protein. The data show fewer than 2 million distinct CDR3 sequences, approximately 40% seen once. The receptor was isolated from a human donor in good health. Sequences were obtained from blood.

This CDR3 reads CSVGQGAGMNTEAFF. The CDR3 coding sequence is TGCAGCGTAGGGCAGGGGGCTGGAATGAACACTGAAGCTTTCTTT. The rearrangement joins TRBV29-1 to TRBJ1-1; TRBD1 aligns across 8 bases. Germline V gene data show CDR1 as SQVTM and CDR2 as ANQGSEA. V dropped 6 bases and J dropped 0; count of bases not matched to a gene: 9. This CDR3 has 15 amino acids.